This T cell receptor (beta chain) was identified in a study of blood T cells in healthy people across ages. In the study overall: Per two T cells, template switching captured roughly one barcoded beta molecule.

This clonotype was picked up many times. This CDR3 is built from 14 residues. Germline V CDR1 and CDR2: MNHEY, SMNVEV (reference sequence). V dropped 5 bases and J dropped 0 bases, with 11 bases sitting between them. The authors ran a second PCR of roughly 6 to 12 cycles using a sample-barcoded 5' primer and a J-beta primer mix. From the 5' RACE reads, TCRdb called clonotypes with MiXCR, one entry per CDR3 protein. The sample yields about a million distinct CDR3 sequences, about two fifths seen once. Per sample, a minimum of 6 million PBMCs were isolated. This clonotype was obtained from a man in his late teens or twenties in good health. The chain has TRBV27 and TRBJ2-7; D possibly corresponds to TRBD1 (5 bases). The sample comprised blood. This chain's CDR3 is CASSERGYSYEQYF. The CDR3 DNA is TGTGCCAGCAGTGAAAGGGGATACTCCTACGAGCAGTACTTC.